The 21 T cell receptor beta chains presented below share a single source sample, sequenced in a study of a mutant IDH1 vaccine in newly diagnosed glioma. The time point: week 35, safety follow-up. The content of each vaccine dose was 300 ug of mutant IDH1 20-mer peptide, and topical imiquimod accompanied it. No cognate antigen is known for these TCRs. Profiled with immunoSEQ multiplex PCR; TCRdb holds only in-frame clones, not every one. The table shows roughly 38,000 clones, with 85% to 90% occurring only once. The material sequenced was PBMCs, taken from a glioma patient whose treatment included an IDH1 peptide vaccine. The source of these receptors is a man in his forties with glioma.

The gene calls are TRBV27 and TRBJ2-1; the match to TRBD2 covers 13 bases. V lost 5 bases and J lost 9; bases outside the gene matches: 7. The V gene's germline CDR1 is MNHEY and CDR2 SMNVEV (reference sequence). There are 15 residues in the CDR3. The CDR3 loop reads CASSLRLAGGGEQFF. The CDR3 DNA reads TGTGCCAGCAGTCTACGACTAGCGGGAGGAGGTGAGCAGTTCTTC.

The chain couples TRBV2 to TRBJ1-2; D is unresolved. The CDR3 length is 12 residues. V was shortened by 10 bases and J by 0 bases, with 9 bases between the two germline ends. CDR1 SNHLY and CDR2 FYNNEI come from the germline V gene. The CDR3 is CATTGPNYGYTF. The CDR3, as DNA: TGTGCCACCACTGGCCCTAACTATGGCTACACCTTC.

This clone was recorded only once. The V call is TRBV2, the J call TRBJ2-7; unclear D gene. Per the germline V gene, CDR1 is SNHLY and CDR2 is FYNNEI. V dropped 7 bases and J dropped 0 bases, with 13 bases sitting between them. The CDR3 is made up of 14 amino acids. Here the CDR3 reads CASKSEFSSYEQYV. CDR3 DNA sequence: TGTGCCAGCAAGTCCGAATTTAGCTCCTACGAGCAGTACGTC.

The CDR3 nucleotides are TGTGCCAGCAGCTTGGCCAGGGGTCAAGAGACCCAGTACTTC. Translating gives CASSLARGQETQYF. This rearrangement joins TRBV5-6 to TRBJ2-5, with D perhaps TRBD1 (6 bases). CDR1 and CDR2 (germline): SGHDT, YYEEEE. V shed 0 bases and J shed 2 bases, with 8 bases lying between them. CDR3 length: 14 residues.

This clone occurred once. The rearrangement uses TRBV5-3 and TRBJ2-5, with a possible D match to TRBD2 (6 bases). TRBV5-3 is treated as an ORF (open reading frame) with a function not yet certain. V was cut by 4 bases and J by 0 bases, with 16 bases left in between. The CDR3 has 16 amino acids. The CDR3 DNA is TGTGCCAGAAGCCCGCACTCCCTAGCGTACCAAGAGACCCAGTACTTC. This gives the protein CARSPHSLAYQETQYF.

The J gene is TRBJ1-3, the V gene TRBV14; 8 nucleotides agree with TRBD1. The CDR3 length is 16 residues. Trimming removed 4 bases from V and 0 bases from J; junction bases left unmatched: 5. Germline V gene lookup returns CDR1 SGHDN and CDR2 FVKESK. The CDR3 DNA reads as TGTGCCAGCAGCCTCAGGGGGCTAAACTCTGGAAACACCATATATTTT. Translation gives CASSLRGLNSGNTIYF.

The chain has TRBV28 and TRBJ2-1, with 7 nucleotides matching TRBD2. The germline gives CDR1 MDHEN, CDR2 SYDVKM. V gave up 6 bases and J gave up 6 bases; unmatched junction bases: 11. The CDR3 runs to 15 residues. The CDR3 spells CASRNPGGSANEQFF. DNA of the CDR3: TGTGCCAGCAGGAATCCGGGGGGATCGGCCAATGAGCAGTTCTTC.

The CDR3 bases are TGCGCCAGCAGCATAGACACGAACGGAGTAGCTTTCTTT. Translating it yields CASSIDTNGVAFF. V is TRBV4-3 and J is TRBJ1-1; the D is unclear. The CDR3 is 13 residues long. Germline-derived CDR1 and CDR2 are LGHNA and YSLEER. V was clipped by 5 bases and J by 10 bases, with 17 bases between them.

The V call is TRBV6-1, the J call TRBJ2-2, with unresolved D. The CDR3 consists of 12 residues. Trimming stripped 8 bases from V and 3 bases from J, with 7 bases between. Germline V gene sequence: CDR1 MNHNS, CDR2 SASEGT. The CDR3 coding sequence is TGTGCCAGCGGCAGCTACACCGGGGAGCTGTTTTTT. It codes for CASGSYTGELFF.

CDR3 nucleotides: TGTGCCAGCAGCCGGGCGGGGCTACAAGAGACCCAGTACTTC. The encoded protein is CASSRAGLQETQYF. V is TRBV7-9 and J is TRBJ2-5; possibly TRBD2 for D (6 bases). The germline V and J ends were trimmed by 5 bases and 2 bases, with 12 bases remaining between them. CDR1 and CDR2 from the germline V gene are SEHNR and FQNEAQ (reference sequence). CDR3 length: 14 amino acids. Full variable domain (outside the CDR3, taken from reference TRBV7-9 and TRBJ2-5): DTGVSQNPRHKITKRGQNVTFRCDPISEHNRLYWYRQTLGQGPEFLTYFQNEAQLEKSRLLSDRFSAERPKGSFSTLEIQRTEQGDSAMYLCASSRAGLQETQYFGPGTRLLVL.

The J gene is TRBJ1-1, the V gene TRBV14; D unclear. Germline-derived CDR1 and CDR2 are SGHDN and FVKESK. V was pared by 0 bases and J by 11 bases, with 13 bases between. The CDR3 is 13 amino acids. The CDR3 sequence: CASSQEEHLGAFF. CDR3 nucleotide sequence: TGTGCCAGCAGCCAAGAAGAACACCTGGGCGCTTTCTTT.

This sequence joins TRBV7-9 and TRBJ2-7; TRBD2 matches at 10 bases. With V trimmed by 3 bases and J by 3 bases, 5 bases remained unmatched. Per the germline V gene, CDR1 is SEHNR and CDR2 is FQNEAQ (reference sequence). This CDR3 contains 15 residues. The CDR3 DNA sequence: TGTGCCAGCAGCTTGTCCCTAGCGGGGGTCTACGAGCAGTACTTC. Translation: CASSLSLAGVYEQYF. Full variable domain (remainder filled in from reference TRBV7-9 and TRBJ2-7): DTGVSQNPRHKITKRGQNVTFRCDPISEHNRLYWYRQTLGQGPEFLTYFQNEAQLEKSRLLSDRFSAERPKGSFSTLEIQRTEQGDSAMYLCASSLSLAGVYEQYFGPGTRLTVT.

The gene calls are TRBV5-1 and TRBJ1-6; 9 positions agree with TRBD1. This CDR3 is 17 amino acids long. V shed 5 bases and J 7 bases; nucleotides not matched to a gene: 13. The germline gives CDR1 SGHRS, CDR2 YFSETQ. The CDR3 loop reads CASRFTVPGQGNSPLHF. CDR3 bases: TGCGCCAGCAGATTTACCGTCCCGGGACAGGGAAATTCACCCCTCCACTTT.

As DNA, the CDR3 is TGTGCCAGCAGCTTAGACGGTAGGGGGGGCGAGCAGTACTTC. It encodes CASSLDGRGGEQYF. The genes are TRBV7-9 and TRBJ2-7, with TRBD2 as a possible D gene (7 bases). V was pared by 1 base and J by 6 bases, with 13 bases between. Germline assignment: CDR1 SEHNR and CDR2 FQNEAQ (reference sequence). The CDR3 spans 14 residues.

The chain has TRBV19 and TRBJ1-5, with D perhaps matching TRBD1 (5 bases). Germline V CDR1 and CDR2: LNHDA, SQIVND (reference sequence). Trimming pared 6 bases from V and 4 bases from J, leaving 16 bases between. CDR3 length: 15 residues. The CDR3 nucleotides are TGTGCCAGTAGCAGACGAGGGGCCGGGAATCAGCCCCAGCATTTT. Amino acids: CASSRRGAGNQPQHF.

This chain connects TRBV6-4 to TRBJ2-6; D might be TRBD2 (5 bases). Trimming took 0 bases from V and 0 from J, leaving 9 bases between them. The CDR3 has 17 residues. Germline CDR1 reads MRHNA; CDR2 reads SNTAGT. CDR3: CASSDSSGDSGANVLTF. The CDR3 region has the DNA TGTGCCAGCAGTGACTCCAGCGGTGACTCTGGGGCCAACGTCCTGACTTTC.

The gene calls are TRBV5-5 and TRBJ2-5, with 7 positions matching TRBD1. V lost 4 bases, J lost 5 bases, and 8 bases stayed unmatched. The CDR3 spans 14 residues. Germline V CDR1 and CDR2: SGHKS, YYEKEE (reference sequence). CDR3 DNA sequence: TGTGCCAGCAGCACTACAGGGGTTCGCGAGACCCAGTACTTC. Its protein is CASSTTGVRETQYF.

In this sample, this clone turned up once. CDR3 residues: CASNYGGVETQYF. The CDR3 nucleotides read TGTGCCAGCAACTACGGGGGGGTAGAGACCCAGTACTTC. The chain carries TRBV5-4 and TRBJ2-5; TRBD2 aligns across 8 bases. Germline CDR1 is SGHNT and CDR2 is YYREEE (reference sequence). The CDR3 totals 13 residues. J was trimmed by 4 bases and V by 6 bases; bases with no gene match: 5.

The rearrangement joins TRBV2 to TRBJ1-1; D is uncertain. The V gene lost 7 bases and the J gene lost 9 bases, with 15 bases spanning the gap. The CDR3 extends over 12 amino acids. Looked up from germline, CDR1 is SNHLY and CDR2 is FYNNEI. Here the CDR3 DNA reads TGTGCCAGCAAATTAACCCAGGCGCAAGCTTTCTTT. This encodes CASKLTQAQAFF. The whole variable domain, filled in from reference TRBV2 and TRBJ1-1, reads EPEVTQTPSHQVTQMGQEVILRCVPISNHLYFYWYRQILGQKVEFLVSFYNNEISEKSEIFDDQFSVERPDGSNFTLKIRSTKLEDSAMYFCASKLTQAQAFFGQGTRLTVV.

The genes are TRBV27 and TRBJ1-4, with D unresolved. Trimming took 4 bases from V and 8 from J, leaving 17 bases between them. The germline V gene encodes CDR1 MNHEY and CDR2 SMNVEV (reference sequence). The CDR3 runs to 15 residues. The CDR3 DNA reads as TGTGCCAGCAGTTCCAAGGGCTGGGGTAGGGAAAAACTGTTTTTT. Protein product: CASSSKGWGREKLFF.

This clone was detected once. The chain recombines TRBV6-1 with TRBJ2-2; TRBD2 aligns across 8 bases. CDR1 and CDR2 from the germline V gene are MNHNS and SASEGT. The CDR3 extends over 14 amino acids. V gave up 4 bases and J gave up 3 bases; unmatched junction bases: 1. In DNA form, the CDR3 reads TGTGCCAGCAGTGTTAGCGGGGACACCGGGGAGCTGTTTTTT. Translating it yields CASSVSGDTGELFF.